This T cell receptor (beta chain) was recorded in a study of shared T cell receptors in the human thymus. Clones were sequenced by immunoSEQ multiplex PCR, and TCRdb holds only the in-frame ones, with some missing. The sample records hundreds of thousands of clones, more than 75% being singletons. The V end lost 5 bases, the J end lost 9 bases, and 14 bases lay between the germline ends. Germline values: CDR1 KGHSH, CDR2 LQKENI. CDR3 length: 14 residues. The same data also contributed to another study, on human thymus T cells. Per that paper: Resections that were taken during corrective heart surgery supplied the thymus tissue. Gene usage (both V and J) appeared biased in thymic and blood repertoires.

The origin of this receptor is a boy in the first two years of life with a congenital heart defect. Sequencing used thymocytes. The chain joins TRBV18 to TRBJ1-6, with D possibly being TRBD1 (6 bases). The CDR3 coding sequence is TGTGCCAGCTCAATCGGGACATACCCTTCACCCCTCCACTTT. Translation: CASSIGTYPSPLHF.